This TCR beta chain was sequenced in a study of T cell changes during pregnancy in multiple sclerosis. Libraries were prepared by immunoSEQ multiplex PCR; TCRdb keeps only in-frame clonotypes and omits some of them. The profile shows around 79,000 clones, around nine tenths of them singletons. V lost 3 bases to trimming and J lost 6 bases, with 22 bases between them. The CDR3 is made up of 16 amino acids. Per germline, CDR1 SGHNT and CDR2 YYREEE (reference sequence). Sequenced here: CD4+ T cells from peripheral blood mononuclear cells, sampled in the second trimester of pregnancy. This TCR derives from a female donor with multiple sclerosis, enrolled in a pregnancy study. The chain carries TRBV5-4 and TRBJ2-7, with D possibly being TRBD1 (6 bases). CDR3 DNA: TGTGCCAGCAGCTCCATCAATACAGGGTACGGCTCCGAGCAGTACTTC. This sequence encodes CASSSINTGYGSEQYF.